These 17 T cell receptor beta chains originate from one sample sequenced in a study of blood T cell repertoires in COVID-19. The table came from immunoSEQ multiplex PCR; TCRdb's copy has only in-frame clones and leaves some out. The sample consists of roughly 230,000 clones, about 86% of them appearing once. Sample: peripheral blood. The receptor source for this set is a man in his forties or fifties with active or convalescent COVID-19.

The chain recombines TRBV18 with TRBJ1-1; the match to TRBD1 covers 8 bases. CDR1 and CDR2 (germline): KGHSH, LQKENI. The CDR3 has 18 amino acids. The junction had 18 bases not matched to a gene; V was cut back by 5 bases and J by 4 bases. The DNA of the CDR3 is TGTGCCAGCTCATCATCGGACAGGGAAGGCGGCCAGGGCACTGAAGCTTTCTTT. Residues: CASSSSDREGGQGTEAFF.

The rearrangement uses TRBV2 and TRBJ1-5; D gene ambiguous. Germline V gives CDR1 SNHLY, CDR2 FYNNEI. The CDR3 consists of 13 residues. V was pared by 6 bases and J by 3 bases, with 9 bases between. This CDR3 reads CASSAGFNQPQHF. CDR3 nucleotide sequence: TGTGCCAGCAGCGCAGGATTCAATCAGCCCCAGCATTTT. Combining the CDR3 with reference TRBV2 and TRBJ1-5 gives the whole variable domain EPEVTQTPSHQVTQMGQEVILRCVPISNHLYFYWYRQILGQKVEFLVSFYNNEISEKSEIFDDQFSVERPDGSNFTLKIRSTKLEDSAMYFCASSAGFNQPQHFGDGTRLSIL.

This sequence joins TRBV24-1 and TRBJ1-5; TRBD1 aligns across 10 bases. Trimming took 4 bases from V and 2 from J; bases not matched to a gene: 7. The germline CDR1 and CDR2 sequences are KGHDR and SFDVKD. CDR3 length: 17 amino acids. The CDR3 DNA reads as TGTGCCACCAGTGACCCCGAGGGGACAGGGGGCAATCAGCCCCAGCATTTT. Translation gives CATSDPEGTGGNQPQHF.

V and J are TRBV6-2 or TRBV6-3 and TRBJ1-6; 7 nucleotides line up with TRBD1. Germline CDR1 reads MNHEY; CDR2 reads SVGEGT. CDR3 length: 17 residues. The junction had 4 bases not matched to a gene; V was cut back by 2 bases and J by 0 bases. The CDR3 bases are TGTGCCAGCAGTTACCCAGGGGGAAGCTCCTATAATTCACCCCTCCACTTT. It codes for CASSYPGGSSYNSPLHF.

The rearrangement joins TRBV11-2 to TRBJ2-1; 14 nucleotides line up with TRBD2. The V gene end was trimmed by 4 bases and the J gene end by 8 bases; junction bases not matched to a gene: 7. CDR1 and CDR2 (germline): SGHAT, FQNNGV. This CDR3 has 16 residues. This CDR3 is CASSSRGLAGGYEQFF. CDR3 coding DNA: TGTGCCAGCAGCTCCCGCGGACTAGCGGGGGGCTATGAGCAGTTCTTC.

This clone appeared once. This sequence joins TRBV5-1 and TRBJ2-2; unclear D gene. Germline CDR1 and CDR2: SGHRS and YFSETQ. The CDR3 is made up of 16 amino acids. V was shortened by 0 bases and J by 4 bases, with 13 bases between the two germline ends. As DNA, the CDR3 is TGCGCCAGCAGCTTGGAGTCCTCTAGTATCACCGGGGAGCTGTTTTTT. Translating gives CASSLESSSITGELFF.

The chain links TRBV2 to TRBJ1-2; D possibly corresponds to TRBD1 (6 bases). V was clipped by 7 bases and J by 7 bases, with 16 bases between them. The germline gives CDR1 SNHLY, CDR2 FYNNEI. This CDR3 region has 13 residues. CDR3 DNA: TGTGCCAGCACTTCACAGGGATCCGGTGGCTACACCTTC. Translated: CASTSQGSGGYTF. Full variable domain (missing parts from reference TRBV2 and TRBJ1-2): EPEVTQTPSHQVTQMGQEVILRCVPISNHLYFYWYRQILGQKVEFLVSFYNNEISEKSEIFDDQFSVERPDGSNFTLKIRSTKLEDSAMYFCASTSQGSGGYTFGSGTRLTVV.

The rearrangement joins TRBV10-1 to TRBJ2-1; tentative D call: TRBD2 (5 bases). V was clipped by 3 bases and J by 2 bases, with 11 bases between them. There are 15 residues in the CDR3. CDR1 is WNHNN and CDR2 is SYGVQD in the germline V gene (reference sequence). The CDR3 sequence: CASSDYRLTYNEQFF. The CDR3 nucleotides read TGCGCCAGCAGTGACTACAGACTAACCTACAATGAGCAGTTCTTC.

The chain employs TRBV30 and TRBJ1-2; TRBD1 agrees at 9 bases. This CDR3 is built from 15 residues. Germline CDR1 is GTSNPN and CDR2 is SVGIG (reference sequence). V shed 1 base, J shed 7 bases, and the junction held 10 bases outside the gene matches. CDR3 amino acids: CAWSAGTGGGGGYTF. DNA for the CDR3: TGTGCCTGGAGTGCCGGAACAGGGGGCGGCGGTGGCTACACCTTC.

This chain uses TRBV6-2 or TRBV6-3 with TRBJ1-2; 7 nucleotides agree with TRBD1. Germline CDR1 reads MNHEY; CDR2 reads SVGEGT. The CDR3 contains 15 residues. The junction had 9 bases not matched to a gene; V was cut back by 5 bases and J by 3 bases. CDR3 coding DNA: TGTGCCAGCAGTCAGCTACAGGGGTGGGACTATGGCTACACCTTC. This translates into CASSQLQGWDYGYTF.

This chain uses TRBV6-1 with TRBJ2-7; D gene uncertain. The CDR3 has 13 residues. Germline V gives CDR1 MNHNS, CDR2 SASEGT. V lost 1 base to trimming and J lost 2 bases, with 6 bases between them. DNA for the CDR3: TGTGCCAGCAGTGAAGGGTCTACCTACGAGCAGTACTTC. Protein product: CASSEGSTYEQYF.

This chain connects TRBV3-1 (or the pseudogene TRBV3-2) to TRBJ1-1; D uncertain. V gave up 7 bases and J gave up 2 bases, with 14 bases separating them. The CDR3 is 14 amino acids. Looked up from germline, CDR1 is LGHDT and CDR2 is YNNKEL (reference sequence). The CDR3 nucleotides are TGTGCCAGCAAGATCGGGAACATTAACACTGAAGCTTTCTTT. Protein product: CASKIGNINTEAFF.

The chain is built from TRBV30 and TRBJ1-3; 8 bases match TRBD1. The CDR3 extends over 13 amino acids. Germline CDR1 GTSNPN, CDR2 SVGIG (reference sequence). V shed 2 bases, J shed 16 bases, and the junction held 13 bases outside the gene matches. CDR3 DNA sequence: TGTGCCTGGAGTCTTCATGGACCGGACAGGGAGTATTTT. It specifies CAWSLHGPDREYF.

The chain links TRBV11-2 to TRBJ1-5; D unresolved. The CDR3 has 13 amino acids. Trimming removed 5 bases from V and 6 bases from J, with 11 bases in between. The germline CDR1 and CDR2 sequences are SGHAT and FQNNGV. CDR3: CASSPREGQPQHF. For the CDR3, the DNA is TGTGCCAGCAGCCCTCGGGAGGGTCAGCCCCAGCATTTT.

The chain is built from TRBV6-5 and TRBJ2-1; 10 positions agree with TRBD2. The V segment lost 6 bases and the J segment 5 bases; nucleotides outside the gene matches: 7. The CDR3 contains 15 residues. The germline gives CDR1 MNHEY, CDR2 SVGAGI. The CDR3 here is CASRPLAGADNEQFF. The CDR3 region has the DNA TGTGCCAGCAGGCCCCTAGCGGGGGCCGACAATGAGCAGTTCTTC.

The chain carries TRBV20-1 and TRBJ1-1; D is unclear. Between the trimmed V and J ends, which lost 3 bases and 0 bases, there was a span of 11 bases. The CDR3 spans 14 residues. Germline V gene lookup returns CDR1 DFQATT and CDR2 SNEGSKA (reference sequence). The CDR3 sequence is CSASGEALNTEAFF. CDR3 nucleotides: TGCAGTGCTAGTGGAGAGGCTTTGAACACTGAAGCTTTCTTT.

The V gene is TRBV5-6, the J gene TRBJ2-7, with D hard to call. Germline CDR1 is SGHDT and CDR2 is YYEEEE. Trimming cost V 4 bases and J 7 bases, with 9 bases left between them. This CDR3 region has 11 residues. CDR3 DNA sequence: TGTGCCAGCAGCCAAGCTCGGGAGCAGTACTTC. It yields the protein CASSQAREQYF.